Below, 5 T cell receptor beta chains from the same sample are listed, as sequenced in a study of early T cells in non-severe SARS-CoV-2 infection listed by TCRdb under 2021. The library was obtained by 5' RACE. Sequencer: NextSeq 500. TCRdb cleaned the public reads at Q25 with fastp, built clones with MiXCR and kept in-frame beta chains. Rows merge per CDR3 protein into single entries with the most common DNA and genes. A total of fewer than 30,000 distinct CDR3 sequences appear in this sample, over 4.5% of them only once. The ten largest account for roughly 4.4% of the sample. Sequencing was carried out using whole blood. All receptors derive from an adult who was a healthcare worker with PCR-confirmed SARS-CoV-2 infection or an uninfected control (not recorded which).

Many counts were recorded for this clonotype. J is TRBJ2-1 and V is TRBV3-1, with a tentative D call TRBD1 (6 bases). The CDR3 is 17 amino acids. V dropped 3 bases and J dropped 4 bases, with 19 bases sitting between them. Germline values: CDR1 LGHDT, CDR2 YNNKEL (reference sequence). CDR3 amino acids: CASSQEPGTNPYNEQFF. The CDR3, as DNA: TGTGCCAGCAGCCAGGAACCCGGGACAAACCCTTACAATGAGCAGTTCTTC.

This clonotype was recorded at least ten times. The chain joins TRBV28 to TRBJ2-1; a possible D gene is TRBD1 (5 bases). The germline V gene encodes CDR1 MDHEN and CDR2 SYDVKM. Trimming cost V 3 bases and J 3 bases, with 18 bases left between them. This CDR3 is 17 amino acids long. Here the CDR3 DNA reads TGTGCCAGCAGTTTCCTCGAAGGGGCAGGAAACTACAATGAGCAGTTCTTC. Residues: CASSFLEGAGNYNEQFF.

This clonotype was counted at least ten times. J is TRBJ2-7 and V is TRBV6-5, with no clear D. CDR3 size: 11 residues. CDR1 is MNHEY and CDR2 is SVGAGI in the germline V gene. Between the trimmed V and J ends, which lost 0 bases and 6 bases, there was a span of 3 bases. The CDR3 DNA is TGTGCCAGCAGTTACTCCCGCGAGCAGTACTTC. Protein product: CASSYSREQYF.

The chain recombines TRBV28 with TRBJ2-3, with 7 bases lining up with TRBD2. V was clipped by 11 bases and J by 4 bases; unmatched bases: 15. Per germline, CDR1 MDHEN and CDR2 SYDVKM. This CDR3 contains 15 residues. CDR3 region: CACTFAGEGSDTQYF. CDR3 nucleotides: TGTGCCTGCACCTTTGCGGGAGAGGGGTCAGATACGCAGTATTTT.

The sample holds many counts of this clonotype. The chain links TRBV6-2 or TRBV6-3 to TRBJ2-1; possible D gene TRBD2, 5 bases. Trimming pared 5 bases from V and 0 bases from J, leaving 17 bases between. In germline, CDR1 is MNHEY, CDR2 SVGEGT. The CDR3 is made up of 17 amino acids. In nucleotides, the CDR3 is TGTGCCAGCAGTCCCCCCCCAACTAGTGTCTCCTACAATGAGCAGTTCTTC. This gives the protein CASSPPPTSVSYNEQFF.